This TCR beta chain was sequenced for a study of response to subunit inactivated influenza vaccine. TCRdb fed the RT-PCR reads into MiXCR, producing one record per CDR3 protein. Among 860,000 or so distinct CDR3 sequences, around 20% were seen once, and the ten largest hold roughly a tenth. CDR3 length: 15 residues. Germline assignment: CDR1 SGHRS and CDR2 YFSETQ. Trimming stripped 3 bases from V and 5 bases from J, with 14 bases between. This clonotype was detected only a few times. The receptor was isolated from a man aged 45-65 years who received an inactivated influenza vaccine. Sequenced material: PBMCs from blood, taken roughly 5 days after vaccination. This rearrangement joins TRBV5-1 to TRBJ2-2; possible D gene TRBD2, 5 bases. The chain's CDR3 is CASSSGISDTGELFF. The DNA of the CDR3 is TGCGCCAGCAGCTCGGGGATCAGCGATACCGGGGAGCTGTTTTTT.